The T cell receptor beta chain described here comes from a study of early T cells in non-severe SARS-CoV-2 infection. General observations from the study: A preference for anti-spike CD8 responses marked VDJdb matching, which missed private and CD4 specificities.

In the library, individual cDNA molecules carried attached unique molecular identifiers. One entry per CDR3 protein, called by TCRdb with MiXCR from the 5' RACE reads. Of 70,000 to 75,000 distinct CDR3 sequences listed, 9% to 15% were seen once; the top ten hold 3.5% to 5%. With respect to this clonotype: Its antigen is not identified.

The sample taken for sequencing was whole blood. The sequence was collected from an adult who was a healthcare worker with PCR-confirmed SARS-CoV-2 infection or an uninfected control (not recorded which).

The CDR3 loop is CASSKGALMPYEQYF. The CDR3 DNA reads as TGTGCCAGCAGCAAAGGAGCGCTGATGCCCTACGAGCAGTACTTC. The chain employs TRBV21-1 and TRBJ2-7. TRBV21-1 is marked as a pseudogene. The CDR3 runs to 15 residues.